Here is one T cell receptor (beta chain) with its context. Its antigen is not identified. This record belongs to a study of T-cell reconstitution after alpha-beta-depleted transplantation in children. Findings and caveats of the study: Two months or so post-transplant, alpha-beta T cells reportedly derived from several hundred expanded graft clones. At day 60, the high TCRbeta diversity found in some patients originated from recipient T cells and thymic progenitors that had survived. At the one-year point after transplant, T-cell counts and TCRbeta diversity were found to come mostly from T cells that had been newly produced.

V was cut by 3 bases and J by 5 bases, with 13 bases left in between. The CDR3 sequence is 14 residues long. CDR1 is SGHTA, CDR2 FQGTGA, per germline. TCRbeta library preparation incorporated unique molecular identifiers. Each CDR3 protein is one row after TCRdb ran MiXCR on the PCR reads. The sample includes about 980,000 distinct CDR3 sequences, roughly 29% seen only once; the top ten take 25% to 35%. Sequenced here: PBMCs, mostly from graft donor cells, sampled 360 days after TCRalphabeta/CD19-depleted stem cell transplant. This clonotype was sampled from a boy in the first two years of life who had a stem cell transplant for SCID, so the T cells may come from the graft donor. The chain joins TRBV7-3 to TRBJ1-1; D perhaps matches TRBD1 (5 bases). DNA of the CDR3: TGTGCCAGCAGCTTCCGGGGCCAAGGGACTGAAGCTTTCTTT. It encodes CASSFRGQGTEAFF.